Shown below are 7 T cell receptor beta chains from a single sample sequenced in a study of cytomegalovirus exposure and HLA in healthy donors. Primers for the PCR totalled 60 Vbeta and 13 Jbeta. Profiled with immunoSEQ multiplex PCR; TCRdb holds only in-frame clones, not every one. Among around 150,000 clones listed, nearly 80% were seen once. The sample comprised PBMCs. The receptors shown here come from a man aged 50-60 years in good health and CMV-seropositive.

The V call is TRBV5-4, the J call TRBJ2-2; 8 bases align to TRBD1. The length of the CDR3 is 16 residues. Germline values: CDR1 SGHNT, CDR2 YYREEE (reference sequence). The V gene end was trimmed by 4 bases and the J gene end by 4 bases; junction bases not matched to a gene: 9. In DNA form, the CDR3 reads TGTGCCAGCAGCCCCGTGAAGACAGGGGCCACCGGGGAGCTGTTTTTT. Its translation: CASSPVKTGATGELFF.

The J gene is TRBJ2-1, the V gene TRBV19; possibly TRBD2 for D (6 bases). Trimming stripped 10 bases from V and 1 base from J, with 17 bases between. Germline values: CDR1 LNHDA, CDR2 SQIVND (reference sequence). The CDR3 consists of 15 residues. The CDR3 bases are TGTGCCACCTCTCGGGGGACGGATTCCTACAATGAGCAGTTCTTC. This gives the protein CATSRGTDSYNEQFF.

The J gene is TRBJ1-2, the V gene TRBV5-4, with a weak D call TRBD1 (6 bases). CDR3 length: 13 amino acids. The germline V gene encodes CDR1 SGHNT and CDR2 YYREEE (reference sequence). Between the trimmed V and J ends, which lost 4 bases and 12 bases, there was a span of 19 bases. The chain's CDR3 is CASSQEGQLLDTF. The CDR3 DNA reads as TGTGCCAGCAGCCAAGAAGGACAGCTCCTGGACACCTTC.

The chain links TRBV7-2 to TRBJ2-1, with a weak D call TRBD2 (5 bases). Germline V gene data show CDR1 as SGHTA and CDR2 as FQGNSA. The CDR3 covers 17 residues. Trimming took off 2 bases at V and 2 bases at J, with 16 bases between the two ends. The CDR3: CASSLMVALVPYNEQFF. CDR3 DNA sequence: TGTGCCAGCAGCTTAATGGTCGCACTAGTTCCCTACAATGAGCAGTTCTTC.

The V call is TRBV7-7, the J call TRBJ2-7, with TRBD2 identical over 9 bases. The CDR3 extends over 15 amino acids. V was pared by 3 bases and J by 6 bases, with 9 bases of the junction left unmatched. Per the germline V gene, CDR1 is SSHAT and CDR2 is FNYEAQ (reference sequence). DNA of the CDR3: TGTGCCAGCAGCTTGCCGCGGGGGGGACCGGGCGAGCAGTACTTC. Translated: CASSLPRGGPGEQYF.

V and J are TRBV6-5 and TRBJ1-2; no reliable D call. Germline V gene lookup returns CDR1 MNHEY and CDR2 SVGAGI. The CDR3 loop spans 13 amino acids. The germline V and J ends were trimmed by 9 bases and 0 bases, with 11 bases remaining between them. The CDR3 region is CASRETTNYGYTF. In DNA form, the CDR3 reads TGTGCCAGTAGAGAGACTACTAACTATGGCTACACCTTC.

This chain links TRBV6-5 with TRBJ2-5; 9 bases align to TRBD1. CDR1 and CDR2 from the germline V gene are MNHEY and SVGAGI. This CDR3 contains 13 residues. Losses at the gene ends were 6 bases for V and 7 bases for J; bases not matched to a gene: 6. This CDR3 reads CASSIQGAGTQYF. For the CDR3, the DNA is TGTGCCAGCAGCATACAGGGGGCTGGGACCCAGTACTTC.